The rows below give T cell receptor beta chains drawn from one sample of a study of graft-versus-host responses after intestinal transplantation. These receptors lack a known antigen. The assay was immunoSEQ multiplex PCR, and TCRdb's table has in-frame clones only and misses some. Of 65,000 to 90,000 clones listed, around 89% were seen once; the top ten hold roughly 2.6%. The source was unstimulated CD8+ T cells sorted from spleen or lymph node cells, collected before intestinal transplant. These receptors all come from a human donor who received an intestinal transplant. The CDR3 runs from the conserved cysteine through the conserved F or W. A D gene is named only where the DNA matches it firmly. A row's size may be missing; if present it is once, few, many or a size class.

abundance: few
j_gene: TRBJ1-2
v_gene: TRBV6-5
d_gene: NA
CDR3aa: CASSEDINYGYTF
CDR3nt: TGTGCCAGCAGTGAAGACATAAACTATGGCTACACCTTC

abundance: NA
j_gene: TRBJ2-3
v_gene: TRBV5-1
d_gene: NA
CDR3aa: CASSLVYPDTQYF
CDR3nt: TGCGCCAGCAGCTTGGTTTATCCAGATACGCAGTATTTT

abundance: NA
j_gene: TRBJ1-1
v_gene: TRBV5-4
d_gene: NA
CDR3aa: CASSFEQEGTEAFF
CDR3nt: TGTGCCAGCAGCTTCGAACAGGAAGGCACTGAAGCTTTCTTT

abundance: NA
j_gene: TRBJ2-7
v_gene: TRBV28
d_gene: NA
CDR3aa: CASSLGGAFTYEQYF
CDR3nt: TGTGCCAGCAGCCTCGGCGGGGCATTTACCTACGAGCAGTACTTC

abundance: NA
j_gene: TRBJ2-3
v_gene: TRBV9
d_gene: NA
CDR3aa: CASSVGSGSTDTQYF
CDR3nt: TGTGCCAGCAGCGTAGGGTCGGGGAGCACAGATACGCAGTATTTT

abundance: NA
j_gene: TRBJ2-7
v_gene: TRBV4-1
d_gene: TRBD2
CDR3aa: CASSQVGGRPSYEQYF
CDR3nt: TGCGCCAGCAGCCAAGTGGGCGGGAGGCCCTCCTACGAGCAGTACTTC

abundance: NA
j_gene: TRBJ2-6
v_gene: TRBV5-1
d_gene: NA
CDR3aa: CASSLTRGLSGANVLTF
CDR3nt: TGCGCCAGCAGCTTGACTCGGGGACTCTCTGGGGCCAACGTCCTGACTTTC

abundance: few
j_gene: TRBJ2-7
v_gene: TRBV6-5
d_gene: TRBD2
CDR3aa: CASSYSSGVYYEQYF
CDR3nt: TGTGCCAGCAGTTACTCAAGCGGGGTCTATTACGAGCAGTACTTC

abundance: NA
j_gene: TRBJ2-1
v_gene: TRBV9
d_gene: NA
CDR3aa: CASSLGYNEQFF
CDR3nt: TGTGCCAGCAGCCTCGGCTACAATGAGCAGTTCTTC

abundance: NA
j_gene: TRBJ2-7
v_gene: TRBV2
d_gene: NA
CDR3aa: CASSEGPSESYEQYF
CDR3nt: TGTGCCAGCAGTGAAGGACCTTCGGAGTCCTACGAGCAGTACTTC

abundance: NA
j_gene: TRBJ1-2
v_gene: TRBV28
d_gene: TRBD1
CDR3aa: CATLTGTGRPNYGYTF
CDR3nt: TGTGCCACACTCACCGGGACAGGGCGACCTAACTATGGCTACACCTTC

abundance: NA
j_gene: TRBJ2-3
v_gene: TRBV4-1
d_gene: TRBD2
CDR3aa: CASRELADFPDTQYF
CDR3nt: TGCGCCAGCAGAGAACTAGCGGATTTTCCAGATACGCAGTATTTT

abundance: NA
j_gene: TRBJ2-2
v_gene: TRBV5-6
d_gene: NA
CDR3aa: CASSQVTGELFF
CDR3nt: TGTGCCAGCAGCCAGGTAACCGGGGAGCTGTTTTTT

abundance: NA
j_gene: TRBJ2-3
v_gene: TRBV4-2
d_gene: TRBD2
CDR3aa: CASSQDSGKSTDTQYF
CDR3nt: TGTGCCAGCAGCCAAGATAGCGGGAAGAGCACAGATACGCAGTATTTT

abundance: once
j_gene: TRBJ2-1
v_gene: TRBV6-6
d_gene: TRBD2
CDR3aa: CASSYLSGRAGGEQFF
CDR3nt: TGTGCCAGCAGTTACCTTAGCGGGAGGGCCGGCGGTGAGCAGTTCTTC

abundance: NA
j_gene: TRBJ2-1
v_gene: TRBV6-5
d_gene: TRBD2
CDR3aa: CASSSGGAGEQFF
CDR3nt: TGTGCCAGCAGCAGCGGGGGGGCTGGTGAGCAGTTCTTC

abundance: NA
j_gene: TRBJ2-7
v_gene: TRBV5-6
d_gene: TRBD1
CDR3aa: CASSLGTGVYEQYF
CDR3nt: TGTGCCAGCAGCTTGGGAACAGGGGTCTACGAGCAGTACTTC

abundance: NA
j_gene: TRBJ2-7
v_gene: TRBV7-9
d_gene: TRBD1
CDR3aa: CASSPGQAGAVYEQYF
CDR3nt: TGTGCCAGCAGCCCAGGACAGGCAGGGGCGGTTTACGAGCAGTACTTC

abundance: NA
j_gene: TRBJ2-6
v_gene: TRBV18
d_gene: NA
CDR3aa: CASSPPNPGPSGANVLTF
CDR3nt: TGTGCCAGCTCACCACCGAATCCAGGGCCCTCTGGGGCCAACGTCCTGACTTTC

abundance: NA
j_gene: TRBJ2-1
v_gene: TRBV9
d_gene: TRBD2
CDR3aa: CASSAVAGSYYNEQFF
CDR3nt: TGTGCCAGCAGCGCAGTAGCGGGTTCGTACTACAATGAGCAGTTCTTC

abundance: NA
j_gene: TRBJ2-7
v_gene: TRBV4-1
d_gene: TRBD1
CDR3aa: CASSQDRETGGEQYF
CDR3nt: TGCGCCAGCAGCCAAGATAGGGAGACAGGGGGCGAGCAGTACTTC

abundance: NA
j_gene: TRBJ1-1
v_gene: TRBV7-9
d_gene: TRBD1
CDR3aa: CASSLGDRGVTEAFF
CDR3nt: TGTGCCAGCAGCTTAGGGGACAGGGGAGTTACTGAAGCTTTCTTT

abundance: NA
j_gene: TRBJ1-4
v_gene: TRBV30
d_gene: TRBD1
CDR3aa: CAWSGGQINEKLFF
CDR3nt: TGTGCCTGGAGTGGGGGACAGATTAATGAAAAACTGTTTTTT

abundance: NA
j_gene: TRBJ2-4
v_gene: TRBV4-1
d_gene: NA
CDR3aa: CASSQAETGNIQYF
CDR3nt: TGCGCCAGCAGCCAAGCTGAGACGGGGAACATTCAGTACTTC

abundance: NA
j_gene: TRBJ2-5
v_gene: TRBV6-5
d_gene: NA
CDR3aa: CASSPGREGIETQYF
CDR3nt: TGTGCCAGCAGCCCCGGGAGAGAGGGAATAGAGACCCAGTACTTC

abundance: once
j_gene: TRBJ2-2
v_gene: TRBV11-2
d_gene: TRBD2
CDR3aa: CASNYPGLAGEKTGELFF
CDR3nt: TGTGCCAGCAATTATCCGGGACTAGCGGGAGAAAAAACCGGGGAGCTGTTTTTT

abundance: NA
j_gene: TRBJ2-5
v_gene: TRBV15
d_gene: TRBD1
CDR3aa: CATSGDRGGETQYF
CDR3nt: TGTGCCACCAGCGGCGACAGGGGAGGTGAGACCCAGTACTTC

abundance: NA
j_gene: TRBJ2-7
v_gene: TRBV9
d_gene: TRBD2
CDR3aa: CASSVEGGGPYEQYF
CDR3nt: TGTGCCAGCAGCGTAGAAGGCGGGGGACCCTACGAGCAGTACTTC

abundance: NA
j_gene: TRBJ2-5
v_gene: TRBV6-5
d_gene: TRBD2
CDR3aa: CASSQFREGETQYF
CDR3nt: TGTGCCAGCAGTCAATTCAGGGAGGGAGAGACCCAGTACTTC

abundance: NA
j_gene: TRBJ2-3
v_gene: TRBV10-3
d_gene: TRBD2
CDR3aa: CATQGRALRPDTQYF
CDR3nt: TGTGCCACCCAAGGGAGGGCCCTTCGCCCAGATACGCAGTATTTT

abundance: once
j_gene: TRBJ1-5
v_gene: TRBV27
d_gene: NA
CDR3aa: CASSSSTGVQPQHF
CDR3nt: TGTGCCAGCAGTTCCTCTACGGGGGTTCAGCCCCAGCATTTT

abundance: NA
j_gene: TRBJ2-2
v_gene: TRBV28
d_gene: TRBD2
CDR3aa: CASSLQRGLSPTGELFF
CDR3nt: TGTGCCAGCAGTCTACAGCGGGGACTATCCCCCACCGGGGAGCTGTTTTTT

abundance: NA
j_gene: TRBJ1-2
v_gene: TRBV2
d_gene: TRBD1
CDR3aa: CASNPGQDYPGGYTF
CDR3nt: TGTGCCAGCAACCCGGGACAGGATTATCCCGGCGGCTACACCTTC

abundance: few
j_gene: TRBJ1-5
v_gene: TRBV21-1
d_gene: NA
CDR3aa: CASSKYRRDRVRQPQHF
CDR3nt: TGTGCCAGCAGCAAGTACCGCCGGGACAGGGTCCGTCAGCCCCAGCATTTT

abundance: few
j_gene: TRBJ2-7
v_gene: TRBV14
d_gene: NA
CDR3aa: CASSFQLYEQYF
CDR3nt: TGTGCCAGCAGCTTCCAACTCTACGAGCAGTACTTC

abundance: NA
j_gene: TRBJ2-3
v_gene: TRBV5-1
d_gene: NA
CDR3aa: CASSLDEVDTQYF
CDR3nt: TGCGCCAGCAGCTTGGACGAGGTAGATACGCAGTATTTT

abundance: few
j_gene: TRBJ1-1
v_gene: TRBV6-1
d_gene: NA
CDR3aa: CASSAFPEAFF
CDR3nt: TGTGCCAGCAGTGCTTTCCCTGAAGCTTTCTTT

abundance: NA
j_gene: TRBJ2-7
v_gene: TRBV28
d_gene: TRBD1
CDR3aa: CASSTKNRGPEQYF
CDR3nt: TGTGCCAGCAGCACCAAAAACAGGGGGCCCGAGCAGTACTTC

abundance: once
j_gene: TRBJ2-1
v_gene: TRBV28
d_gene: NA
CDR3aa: CASSYGVRSYNEQFF
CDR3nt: TGTGCCAGCAGTTACGGGGTCCGCTCCTACAATGAGCAGTTCTTC

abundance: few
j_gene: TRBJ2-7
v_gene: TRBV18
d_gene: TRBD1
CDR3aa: CASSRHRGPCYEQYF
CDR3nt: TGTGCCAGCTCACGCCACAGGGGTCCCTGCTACGAGCAGTACTTC

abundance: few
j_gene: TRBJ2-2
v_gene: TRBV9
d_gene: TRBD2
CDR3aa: CASSVGSGGTGELFF
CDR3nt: TGTGCCAGCAGCGTAGGTAGCGGGGGCACCGGGGAGCTGTTTTTT

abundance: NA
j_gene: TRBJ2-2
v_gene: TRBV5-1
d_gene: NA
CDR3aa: CASSALTSFGELFF
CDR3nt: TGCGCCAGCAGCGCGTTGACTAGTTTCGGGGAGCTGTTTTTT